Listed below are T cell receptor beta chains from one sample, sequenced in a study of Graves' ophthalmopathy and Graves' hyperthyroidism. TCRdb reprocessed the multiplex PCR reads with MiXCR, giving one entry per CDR3 protein. The sample carries over a million distinct CDR3 sequences, about two fifths recorded once. The sample was peripheral blood or thyroid tissue (not recorded which). The receptors were sampled from an adult man with Graves' hyperthyroidism. The CDR3 runs from the conserved cysteine through the conserved F or W. A D gene is named only where the DNA matches it firmly. Where a row states a size, it is once, few, many or the class of an expanded clone; other rows omit it.

d_gene	v_gene	j_gene	len	abundance	CDR3nt	CDR3aa
TRBD1	TRBV30	TRBJ1-2	12	few	TGTGCCTGGAACGACAGGGCGGATGGCTACACCTTC	CAWNDRADGYTF
.	TRBV29-1	TRBJ1-2	11	few	TGCAGCTCAGTGGGGTTCTATGGCTACACCTTC	CSSVGFYGYTF
TRBD1	TRBV7-8	TRBJ2-7	15	many	TGTGCCAGCAGCTCAGGACAGGGGTTTCGCCTCGAGCAGTACTTC	CASSSGQGFRLEQYF
.	TRBV29-1	TRBJ1-5	14	.	TGCAGCGTTGATGACAGCTCCTTTAATCAGCCCCAGCATTTT	CSVDDSSFNQPQHF
.	TRBV6-2/TRBV6-3	TRBJ2-7	16	few	TGTGCCAGCAGCCCAGACCAATTGGGGGTTCGCTACGAGCAGTACTTC	CASSPDQLGVRYEQYF
.	TRBV7-8	TRBJ2-5	14	many	TGTGCCAGCAGCTCCCATGGACTATTTGAGACCCAGTACTTC	CASSSHGLFETQYF
.	TRBV28	TRBJ1-5	14	.	TGTGCCAGCCACTGGCGATCACACGATCAGCCCCAGCATTTT	CASHWRSHDQPQHF
.	TRBV7-2	TRBJ2-5	14	.	TGTGCCAGCAGCCAACGACCAGGGCGAGAGACCCAGTACTTC	CASSQRPGRETQYF
.	TRBV29-1	TRBJ1-2	13	many	TGCAGCGTTGGGGACCGAGCAAACTATGGCTACACCTTC	CSVGDRANYGYTF
TRBD2	TRBV29-1	TRBJ2-3	15	.	TGCAGCGTTGAAGGGGGGGGTACGGGCACAGATACGCAGTATTTT	CSVEGGGTGTDTQYF
.	TRBV12-3/TRBV12-4	TRBJ2-2	13	.	TGTGCCAGCATTCGCCAGGGAACCGGGGAGCTGTTTTTT	CASIRQGTGELFF
.	TRBV7-9	TRBJ2-7	14	many	TGTGCCAGCAGCCCGCCAAATCCCCCCTACGAGCAGTACTTC	CASSPPNPPYEQYF
.	TRBV14	TRBJ2-5	16	.	TGTGCCAGCAGCCAAGGGAGCGCAGCTAGCGTAGGGACCCAGTACTTC	CASSQGSAASVGTQYF
TRBD1	TRBV7-2	TRBJ1-6	15	many	TGTGCCAGCAGCCTAGGGACAGTTAATAATTCACCCCTCCACTTT	CASSLGTVNNSPLHF
.	TRBV15	TRBJ1-1	14	.	TGTGCCACCAGCAGCTTAGCGTCGAACACTGAAGCTTTCTTT	CATSSLASNTEAFF
.	TRBV7-9	TRBJ1-5	15	.	TGCGCCAGCAGCCAAGATTTAAGTTGGGGACAGCCCCAGCATTTT	CASSQDLSWGQPQHF
.	TRBV19	TRBJ1-2	12	once	TGTGCCAGTAGTATAGCGGGTAGCGGCTACACCTTC	CASSIAGSGYTF
TRBD1	TRBV5-6	TRBJ1-3	15	many	TGTGCCAGCAGCTTCGACAGGGCGTCTGGAAACACCATATATTTT	CASSFDRASGNTIYF
TRBD1	TRBV5-1	TRBJ1-5	18	many	TGCGCCAGCAGCCCCGGACAGGGGAACGGAGGTCGCAATCAGCCCCAGCATTTT	CASSPGQGNGGRNQPQHF
.	TRBV11-2	TRBJ2-5	12	many	TGTGCCAGCAGCCAAGACTCGGTGACCCAGTACTTC	CASSQDSVTQYF
TRBD1	TRBV6-5	TRBJ2-6	17	.	TGTGCCAGCACCCGGGACAGAATGTTCTCTGGGGCCAACGTCCTGACTTTC	CASTRDRMFSGANVLTF
.	TRBV6-5	TRBJ1-1	13	many	TGTGCCAGCAGCTTAAGACAGAGTGCTGAAGCTTTCTTT	CASSLRQSAEAFF
TRBD2	TRBV5-1	TRBJ2-2	14	.	TGCGCCAGCGGAGCGGGAGTGGACACCGGGGAGCTGTTTTTT	CASGAGVDTGELFF
.	TRBV20-1	TRBJ1-1	10	many	TGCAGTGCTAGAGAGACAGAAGCTTTCTTT	CSARETEAFF
.	TRBV7-2	TRBJ2-7	19	.	TGTGCCAGCAGCCGAACACGGCTCCCCTGGGACACAAGCTCCTACGAGCAGTACTTC	CASSRTRLPWDTSSYEQYF
.	TRBV7-9	TRBJ1-1	14	many	TGTGCCAGCAGTCACCCTGAGGGAGATTCTGAAGCTTTCTTT	CASSHPEGDSEAFF
.	TRBV29-1	TRBJ1-1	13	.	TGTGCATCCGAGCTTCGGGCTAACACTGAAGCTTTCTTT	CASELRANTEAFF
TRBD1	TRBV29-1	TRBJ2-7	12	many	TGCAGCGTTGAAGTGGGACAGGTCGAGCAGTACTTC	CSVEVGQVEQYF
.	TRBV2	TRBJ2-1	12	many	TGTGCCAGCAGTTACTCCGACAATGAGCAGTTCTTC	CASSYSDNEQFF
TRBD2	TRBV11-2	TRBJ2-7	15	few	TGTGCCAGCAGCGCGGGGGTTTTGGGCGACTACGAGCAGTACTTC	CASSAGVLGDYEQYF